These 8 T cell receptor beta chains were sequenced from one sample in a study of T-cell memory formation after mild COVID-19. One entry per CDR3 protein, called by TCRdb with MiXCR from the 5' RACE reads. The profile shows roughly 190,000 distinct CDR3 sequences, around 17% of them singletons. The sample comprised PBMCs or a T cell subset sorted from them (not recorded which). The source is an adult woman who had mild COVID-19 (a few samples of this study predate the infection). Cell type and time point are not known.

This clonotype was found once. The J gene is TRBJ2-5, the V gene TRBV19; TRBD2 is a possible D gene (5 bases). Germline loops: CDR1 LNHDA, CDR2 SQIVND (reference sequence). The CDR3 has 15 amino acids. With 1 base removed from V and 1 base from J, the gap between germline ends came to 10 bases. The CDR3 protein is CASSIGGVSQETQYF. The DNA for the CDR3 is TGTGCCAGTAGTATAGGGGGAGTCTCCCAAGAGACCCAGTACTTC.

J is TRBJ2-1 and V is TRBV27, with D perhaps matching TRBD2 (6 bases). Trimming removed 7 bases from V and 4 bases from J, with 11 bases in between. CDR1 MNHEY and CDR2 SMNVEV come from the germline V gene (reference sequence). This CDR3 contains 13 residues. In DNA form, the CDR3 reads TGTGCCAGCACCTATAGCGGTTACAATGAGCAGTTCTTC. It codes for CASTYSGYNEQFF.

The J gene is TRBJ2-7, the V gene TRBV21-1. TRBV21-1 is described as a pseudogene. This CDR3 contains 15 residues. The CDR3 region is CASSKADSIRYEQYF. In nucleotides, the CDR3 is TGTGCCAGCAGCAAAGCGGACTCTATTCGCTACGAGCAGTACTTC.

This chain links TRBV18 with TRBJ1-5; D is possibly TRBD1 (6 bases). CDR3 size: 13 residues. Trimming removed 4 bases from V and 7 bases from J, with 11 bases in between. CDR1 and CDR2 (germline): KGHSH, LQKENI. CDR3 sequence: CASSLQGRQPQHF. As DNA, the CDR3 is TGTGCCAGCTCACTACAGGGACGGCAGCCCCAGCATTTT.

The J gene is TRBJ2-7, the V gene TRBV12-5; maybe TRBD2 (6 bases). The CDR3 runs 14 residues. Germline-derived CDR1 and CDR2 are LGHNT and FRNRAP. Trimming pared 2 bases from V and 7 bases from J, leaving 15 bases between. This chain's CDR3 is CASGLISGKGEQYF. Here the CDR3 DNA reads TGTGCTAGTGGTTTGATTAGCGGCAAGGGAGAGCAGTACTTC.

The genes are TRBV12-5 and TRBJ2-1; 10 bases agree with TRBD2. Germline V gene lookup returns CDR1 LGHNT and CDR2 FRNRAP. The CDR3 contains 16 residues. J gave up 10 bases and V 3 bases, and 12 bases lay outside the gene matches. CDR3 sequence: CASGFRLAGDPGEQFF. CDR3 DNA: TGTGCTAGTGGTTTCAGGCTAGCGGGGGACCCCGGGGAGCAGTTCTTC.

The chain combines TRBV20-1 with TRBJ2-3; TRBD1 is a possible D gene (6 bases). The CDR3 is made up of 12 amino acids. Trimming took off 5 bases at V and 7 bases at J, with 13 bases between the two ends. Germline CDR1 is DFQATT and CDR2 is SNEGSKA (reference sequence). This CDR3 is CSAPTGGNTQYF. CDR3 DNA: TGCAGTGCTCCGACAGGTGGAAATACGCAGTATTTT.

The rearrangement joins TRBV12-3 or TRBV12-4 to TRBJ2-7; the D call may be TRBD1 or TRBD2 (5 bases each). Deletions cut 8 bases from V and 3 bases from J, with 17 bases between. This CDR3 has 14 residues. The CDR3 protein is CASLGRGSHYEQYF. CDR3 coding DNA: TGTGCCAGCTTGGGGCGCGGGTCCCACTACGAGCAGTACTTC.